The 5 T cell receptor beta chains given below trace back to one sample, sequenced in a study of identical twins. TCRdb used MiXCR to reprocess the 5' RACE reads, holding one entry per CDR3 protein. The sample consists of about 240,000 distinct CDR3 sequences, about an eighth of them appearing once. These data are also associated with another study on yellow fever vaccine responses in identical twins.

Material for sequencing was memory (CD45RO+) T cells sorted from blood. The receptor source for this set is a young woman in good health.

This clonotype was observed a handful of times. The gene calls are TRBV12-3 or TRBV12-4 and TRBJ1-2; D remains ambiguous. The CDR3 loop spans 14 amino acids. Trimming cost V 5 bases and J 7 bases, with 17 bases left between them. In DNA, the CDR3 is TGTGCCAGCAGTGGGAGGAGAGGGAATGGTGGCTACACCTTC. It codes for CASSGRRGNGGYTF.

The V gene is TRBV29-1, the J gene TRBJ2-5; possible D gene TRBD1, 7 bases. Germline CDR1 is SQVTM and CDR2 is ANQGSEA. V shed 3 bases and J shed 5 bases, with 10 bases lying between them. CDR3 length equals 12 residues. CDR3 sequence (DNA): TGCAGCGTTGAGCCAGGGGGGGAGACCCAGTACTTC. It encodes CSVEPGGETQYF.

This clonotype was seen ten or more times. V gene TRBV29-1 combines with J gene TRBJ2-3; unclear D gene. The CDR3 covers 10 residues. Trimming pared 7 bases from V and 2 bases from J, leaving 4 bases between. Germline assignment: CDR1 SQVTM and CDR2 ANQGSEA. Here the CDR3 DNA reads TGCAGCGGACACACAGATACGCAGTATTTT. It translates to CSGHTDTQYF.

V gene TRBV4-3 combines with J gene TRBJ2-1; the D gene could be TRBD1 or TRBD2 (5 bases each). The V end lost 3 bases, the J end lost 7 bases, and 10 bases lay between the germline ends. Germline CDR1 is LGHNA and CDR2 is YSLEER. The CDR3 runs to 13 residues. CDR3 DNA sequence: TGCGCCAGCAGCCATGGGGGTTGGAATGAGCAGTTCTTC. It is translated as CASSHGGWNEQFF.

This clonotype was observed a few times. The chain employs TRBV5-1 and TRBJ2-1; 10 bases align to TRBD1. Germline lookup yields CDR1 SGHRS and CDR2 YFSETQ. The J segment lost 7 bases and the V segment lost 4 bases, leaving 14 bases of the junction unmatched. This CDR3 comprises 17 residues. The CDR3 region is CASSTIPVGQGGNEQFF. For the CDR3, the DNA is TGCGCCAGCAGCACAATCCCAGTAGGACAGGGGGGTAATGAGCAGTTCTTC.